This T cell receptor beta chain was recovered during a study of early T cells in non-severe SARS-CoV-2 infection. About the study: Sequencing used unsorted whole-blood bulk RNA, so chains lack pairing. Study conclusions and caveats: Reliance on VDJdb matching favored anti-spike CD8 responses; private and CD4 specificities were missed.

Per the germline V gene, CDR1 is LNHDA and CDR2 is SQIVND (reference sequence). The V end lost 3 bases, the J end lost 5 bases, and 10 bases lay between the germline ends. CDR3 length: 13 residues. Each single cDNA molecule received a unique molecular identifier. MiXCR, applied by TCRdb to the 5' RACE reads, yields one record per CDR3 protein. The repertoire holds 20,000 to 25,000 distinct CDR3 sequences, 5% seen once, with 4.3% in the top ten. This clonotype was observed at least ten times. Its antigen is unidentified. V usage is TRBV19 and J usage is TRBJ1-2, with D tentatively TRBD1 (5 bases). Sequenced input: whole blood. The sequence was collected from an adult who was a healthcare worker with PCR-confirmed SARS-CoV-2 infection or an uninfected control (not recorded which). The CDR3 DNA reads TGTGCCAGTAGTATGTGGCAGGGATATGGCTACACCTTC. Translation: CASSMWQGYGYTF.